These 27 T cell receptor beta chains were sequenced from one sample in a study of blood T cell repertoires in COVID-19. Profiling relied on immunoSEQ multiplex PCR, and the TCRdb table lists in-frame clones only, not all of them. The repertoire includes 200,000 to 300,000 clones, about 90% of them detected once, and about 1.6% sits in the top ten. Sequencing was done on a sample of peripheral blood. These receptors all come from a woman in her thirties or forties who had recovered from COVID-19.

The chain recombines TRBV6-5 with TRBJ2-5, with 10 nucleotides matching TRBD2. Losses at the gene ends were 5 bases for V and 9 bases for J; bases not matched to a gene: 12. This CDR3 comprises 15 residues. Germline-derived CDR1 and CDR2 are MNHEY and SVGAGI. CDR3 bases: TGTGCCAGCAGTAACGGAGCGGGGGGGCCGGGGGCCCAGTACTTC. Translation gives CASSNGAGGPGAQYF.

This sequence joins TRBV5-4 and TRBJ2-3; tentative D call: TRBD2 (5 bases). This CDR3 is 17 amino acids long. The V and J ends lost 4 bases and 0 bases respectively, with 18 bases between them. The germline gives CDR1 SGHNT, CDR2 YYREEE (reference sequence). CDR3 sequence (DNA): TGTGCCAGCAGCCCCCCCCCGCCTGGACTGAGCACAGATACGCAGTATTTT. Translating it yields CASSPPPPGLSTDTQYF.

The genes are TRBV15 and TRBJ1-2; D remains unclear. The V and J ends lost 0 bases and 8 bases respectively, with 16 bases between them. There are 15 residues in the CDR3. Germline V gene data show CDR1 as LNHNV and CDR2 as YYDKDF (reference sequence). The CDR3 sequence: CATSRDSGGGSGYTF. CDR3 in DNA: TGTGCCACCAGCAGAGATTCCGGTGGAGGGTCGGGCTACACCTTC.

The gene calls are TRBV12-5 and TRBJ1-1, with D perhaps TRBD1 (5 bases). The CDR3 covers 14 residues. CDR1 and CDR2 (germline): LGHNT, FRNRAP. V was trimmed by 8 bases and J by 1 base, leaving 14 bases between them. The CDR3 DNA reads TGTGCTAGTTCCCCGAGCGGGGGGAACACTGAAGCTTTCTTT. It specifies CASSPSGGNTEAFF.

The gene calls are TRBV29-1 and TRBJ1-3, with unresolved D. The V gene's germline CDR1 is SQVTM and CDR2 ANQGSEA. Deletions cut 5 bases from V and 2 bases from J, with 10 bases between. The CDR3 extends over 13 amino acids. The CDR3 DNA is TGCAGCGTTTCACATATCCCTGGAAACACCATATATTTT. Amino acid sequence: CSVSHIPGNTIYF.

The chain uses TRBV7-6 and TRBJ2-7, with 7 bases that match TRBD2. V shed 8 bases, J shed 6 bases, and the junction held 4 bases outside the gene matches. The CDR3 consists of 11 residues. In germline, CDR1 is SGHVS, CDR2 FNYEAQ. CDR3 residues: CASGPGGEQYF. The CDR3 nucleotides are TGTGCCAGCGGTCCGGGGGGCGAGCAGTACTTC.

The CDR3 sequence is CATSVGVFGTDTQYF. For the CDR3, the DNA is TGTGCCACCAGTGTAGGAGTGTTCGGGACAGATACGCAGTATTTT. The chain is built from TRBV24-1 and TRBJ2-3; D unclear. Germline V lookup: CDR1 KGHDR, CDR2 SFDVKD. Trimming cost V 5 bases and J 3 bases, with 14 bases left between them. This CDR3 comprises 15 residues.

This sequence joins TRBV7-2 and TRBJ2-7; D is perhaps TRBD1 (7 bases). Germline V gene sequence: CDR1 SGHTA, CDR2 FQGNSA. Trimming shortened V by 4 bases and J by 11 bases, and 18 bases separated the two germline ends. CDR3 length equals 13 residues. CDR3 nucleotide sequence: TGTGCCAGCAGCTCCGGGAGCGCCGGGACAGAGTACTTC. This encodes CASSSGSAGTEYF.

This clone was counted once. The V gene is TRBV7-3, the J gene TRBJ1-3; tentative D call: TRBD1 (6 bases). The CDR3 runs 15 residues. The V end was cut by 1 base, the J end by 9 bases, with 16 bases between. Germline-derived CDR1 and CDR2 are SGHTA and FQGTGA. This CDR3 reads CASSLKVGGPGTIYF. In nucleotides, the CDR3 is TGTGCCAGCAGCTTAAAAGTGGGGGGGCCAGGCACCATATATTTT. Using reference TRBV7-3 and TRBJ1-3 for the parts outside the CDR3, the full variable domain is GAGVSQTPSNKVTEKGKYVELRCDPISGHTALYWYRQSLGQGPEFLIYFQGTGAADDSGLPNDRFFAVRPEGSVSTLKIQRTERGDSAVYLCASSLKVGGPGTIYFGEGSWLTVV.

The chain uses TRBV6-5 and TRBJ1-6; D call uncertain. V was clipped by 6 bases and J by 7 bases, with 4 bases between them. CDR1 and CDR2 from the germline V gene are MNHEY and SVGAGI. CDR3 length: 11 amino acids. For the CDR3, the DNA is TGTGCCAGCAGACAGAATTCACCCCTCCACTTT. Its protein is CASRQNSPLHF.

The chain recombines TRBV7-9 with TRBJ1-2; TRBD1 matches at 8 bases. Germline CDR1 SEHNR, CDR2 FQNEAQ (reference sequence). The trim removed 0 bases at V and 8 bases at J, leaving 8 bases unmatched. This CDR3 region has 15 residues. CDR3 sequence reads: CASSLAAGQGNGYTF. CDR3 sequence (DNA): TGTGCCAGCAGCTTAGCCGCCGGACAGGGAAACGGCTACACCTTC.

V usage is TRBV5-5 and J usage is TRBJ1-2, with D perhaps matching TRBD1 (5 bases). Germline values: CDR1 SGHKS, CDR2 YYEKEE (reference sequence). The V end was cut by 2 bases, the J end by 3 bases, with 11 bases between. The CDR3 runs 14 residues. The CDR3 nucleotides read TGTGCCAGCAGCTTCAGGCCGGGGGACTATGGCTACACCTTC. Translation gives CASSFRPGDYGYTF.

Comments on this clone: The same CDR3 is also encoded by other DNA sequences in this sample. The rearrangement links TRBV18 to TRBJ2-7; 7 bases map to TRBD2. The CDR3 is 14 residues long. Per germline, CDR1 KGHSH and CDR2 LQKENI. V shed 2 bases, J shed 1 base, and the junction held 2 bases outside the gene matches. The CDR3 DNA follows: TGTGCCAGCTCACCAGGACTAGTTTCCTACGAGCAGTACTTC. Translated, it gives CASSPGLVSYEQYF. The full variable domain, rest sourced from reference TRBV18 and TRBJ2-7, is NAGVMQNPRHLVRRRGQEARLRCSPMKGHSHVYWYRQLPEEGLKFMVYLQKENIIDESGMPKERFSAEFPKEGPSILRIQQVVRGDSAAYFCASSPGLVSYEQYFGPGTRLTVT.

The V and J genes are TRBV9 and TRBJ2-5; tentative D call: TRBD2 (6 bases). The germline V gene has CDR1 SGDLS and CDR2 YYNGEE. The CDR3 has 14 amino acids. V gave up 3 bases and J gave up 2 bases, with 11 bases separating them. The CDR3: CASSARGSQETQYF. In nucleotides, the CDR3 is TGTGCCAGCAGCGCCCGGGGGTCGCAAGAGACCCAGTACTTC.

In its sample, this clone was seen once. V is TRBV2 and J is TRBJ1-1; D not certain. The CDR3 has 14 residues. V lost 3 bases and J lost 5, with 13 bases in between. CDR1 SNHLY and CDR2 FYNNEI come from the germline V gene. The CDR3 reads CASSDVTSRTEAFF. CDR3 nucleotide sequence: TGTGCCAGCAGTGACGTGACAAGTCGTACTGAAGCTTTCTTT.

The CDR3, as DNA: TGTGCCAGCAGCTTATTGCGCGAAACTGAAGCTTTCTTT. It specifies CASSLLRETEAFF. The chain employs TRBV7-9 and TRBJ1-1; D unclear. This CDR3 has 13 amino acids. Trimming removed 2 bases from V and 5 bases from J, with 9 bases in between. The germline V gene encodes CDR1 SEHNR and CDR2 FQNEAQ (reference sequence). The entire variable domain, with the rest obtained from reference TRBV7-9 and TRBJ1-1, is as follows: DTGVSQNPRHKITKRGQNVTFRCDPISEHNRLYWYRQTLGQGPEFLTYFQNEAQLEKSRLLSDRFSAERPKGSFSTLEIQRTEQGDSAMYLCASSLLRETEAFFGQGTRLTVV.

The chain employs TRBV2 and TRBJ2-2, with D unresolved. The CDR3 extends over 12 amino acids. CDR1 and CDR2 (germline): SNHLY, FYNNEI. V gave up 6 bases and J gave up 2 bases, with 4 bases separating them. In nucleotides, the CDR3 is TGTGCCAGCAGCCTCAACACCGGGGAGCTGTTTTTT. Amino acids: CASSLNTGELFF.

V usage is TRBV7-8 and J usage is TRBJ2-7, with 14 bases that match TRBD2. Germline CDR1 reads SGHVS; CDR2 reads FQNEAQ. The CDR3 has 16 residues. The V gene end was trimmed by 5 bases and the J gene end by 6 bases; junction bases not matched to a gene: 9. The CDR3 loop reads CASSLGTSGGLGEQYF. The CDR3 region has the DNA TGTGCCAGCAGCCTGGGGACTAGCGGGGGTCTGGGCGAGCAGTACTTC.

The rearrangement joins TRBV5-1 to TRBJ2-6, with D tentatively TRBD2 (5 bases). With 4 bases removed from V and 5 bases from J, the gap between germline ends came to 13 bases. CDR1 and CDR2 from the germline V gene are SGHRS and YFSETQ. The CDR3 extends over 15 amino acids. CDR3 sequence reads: CASSVGLDRANVLTF. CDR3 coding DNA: TGCGCCAGCAGCGTTGGACTGGATAGGGCCAACGTCCTGACTTTC. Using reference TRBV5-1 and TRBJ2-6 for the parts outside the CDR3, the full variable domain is KAGVTQTPRYLIKTRGQQVTLSCSPISGHRSVSWYQQTPGQGLQFLFEYFSETQRNKGNFPGRFSGRQFSNSRSEMNVSTLELGDSALYLCASSVGLDRANVLTFGAGSRLTVL.

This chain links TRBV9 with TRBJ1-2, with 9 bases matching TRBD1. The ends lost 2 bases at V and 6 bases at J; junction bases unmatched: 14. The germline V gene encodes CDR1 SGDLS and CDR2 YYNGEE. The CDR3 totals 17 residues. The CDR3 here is CASSVWTGEDGTDGYTF. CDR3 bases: TGTGCCAGCAGCGTTTGGACAGGGGAAGATGGAACGGATGGCTACACCTTC.

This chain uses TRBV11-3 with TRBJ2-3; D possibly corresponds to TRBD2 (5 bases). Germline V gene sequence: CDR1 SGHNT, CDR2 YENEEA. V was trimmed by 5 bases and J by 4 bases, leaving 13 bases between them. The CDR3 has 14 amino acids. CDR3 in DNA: TGTGCCAGCAGCGGCACGGGATTCTCAGATACGCAGTATTTT. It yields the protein CASSGTGFSDTQYF.

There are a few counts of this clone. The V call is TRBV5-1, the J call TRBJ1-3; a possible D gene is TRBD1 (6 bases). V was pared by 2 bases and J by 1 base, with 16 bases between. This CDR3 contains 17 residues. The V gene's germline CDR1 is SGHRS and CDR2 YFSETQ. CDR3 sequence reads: CASSFSDRSSSGNTIYF. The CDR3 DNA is TGCGCCAGCAGCTTCAGCGACAGGTCATCATCTGGAAACACCATATATTTT.

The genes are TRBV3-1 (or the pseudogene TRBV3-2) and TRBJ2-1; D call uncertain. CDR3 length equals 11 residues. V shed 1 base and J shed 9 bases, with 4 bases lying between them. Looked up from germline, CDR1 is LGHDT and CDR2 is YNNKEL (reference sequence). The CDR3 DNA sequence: TGTGCCAGCAGCCAAGGTATTGAGCAGTTCTTC. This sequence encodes CASSQGIEQFF.

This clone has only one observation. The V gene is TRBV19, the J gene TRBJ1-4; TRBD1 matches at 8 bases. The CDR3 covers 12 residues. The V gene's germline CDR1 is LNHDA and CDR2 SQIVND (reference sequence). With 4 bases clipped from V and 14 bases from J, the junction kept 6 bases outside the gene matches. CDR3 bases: TGTGCCAGTAGTAATAGCTACAGGGGGCTGTTTTTT. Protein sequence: CASSNSYRGLFF.

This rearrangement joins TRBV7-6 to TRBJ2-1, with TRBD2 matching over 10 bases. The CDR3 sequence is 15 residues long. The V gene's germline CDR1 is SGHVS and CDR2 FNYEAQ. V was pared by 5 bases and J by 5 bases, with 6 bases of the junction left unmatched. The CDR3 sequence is CASSRTSGEHNEQFF. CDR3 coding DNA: TGTGCCAGCAGCCGGACTAGCGGAGAACACAATGAGCAGTTCTTC.

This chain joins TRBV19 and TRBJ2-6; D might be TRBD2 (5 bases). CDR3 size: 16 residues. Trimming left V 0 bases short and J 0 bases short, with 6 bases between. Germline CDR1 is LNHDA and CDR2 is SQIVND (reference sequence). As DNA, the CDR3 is TGTGCCAGTAGTATAGACGGGGTCTCTGGGGCCAACGTCCTGACTTTC. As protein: CASSIDGVSGANVLTF.

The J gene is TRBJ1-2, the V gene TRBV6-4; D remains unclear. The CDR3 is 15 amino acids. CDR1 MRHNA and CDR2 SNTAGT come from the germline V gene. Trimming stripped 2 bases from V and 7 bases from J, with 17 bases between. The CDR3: CASSDQPWALGGYTF. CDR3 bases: TGTGCCAGCAGTGACCAGCCGTGGGCATTGGGTGGCTACACCTTC.